The 4 T cell receptor beta chains in this list originate from one sample, sequenced in a study of metastatic and nonmetastatic thyroid tumors. Not a single patient had been given any form of treatment at any point before undergoing thyroid surgery. TCRdb reassembled clones from the PCR reads with MiXCR. The sample has 25,000 to 35,000 clones, roughly 25% seen once. The specimen sequenced was blood. These receptors all stem from a female donor with papillary thyroid cancer or a benign thyroid nodule (not recorded which). Some clones in this sample may be carry-over from other donors' samples.

The table lists this clone with many counts. V is TRBV7-6 and J is TRBJ2-2; perhaps TRBD1 as D (5 bases). Deletions cut 2 bases from V and 4 bases from J, with 14 bases between. The CDR3 is 16 amino acids. Germline V CDR1 and CDR2: SGHVS, FNYEAQ. The CDR3 DNA reads as TGTGCCAGCAGCTTACTAGGACAAAGCCGCACCGGGGAGCTGTTTTTT. It is translated as CASSLLGQSRTGELFF. Full variable domain (remainder filled in from reference TRBV7-6 and TRBJ2-2): GAGVSQSPRYKVTKRGQDVALRCDPISGHVSLYWYRQALGQGPEFLTYFNYEAQQDKSGLPNDRFSAERPEGSISTLTIQRTEQRDSAMYRCASSLLGQSRTGELFFGEGSRLTVL.

This clone was seen many times. The sample holds other DNA sequences that translate to the same CDR3. This sequence joins TRBV3-1 and TRBJ2-1; the D gene could be TRBD1 or TRBD2 (5 bases each). The CDR3 has 16 amino acids. The germline V gene has CDR1 LGHDT and CDR2 YNNKEL (reference sequence). The V gene lost 5 bases and the J gene lost 7 bases, with 21 bases spanning the gap. CDR3 DNA: TGTGCCAGCAGCTTCAACCCCGGGACCCTGGGGAATGAGCAGTTCTTC. Its translation is CASSFNPGTLGNEQFF.

V gene TRBV4-1 combines with J gene TRBJ2-7; D possibly corresponds to TRBD2 (6 bases). Germline-derived CDR1 and CDR2 are MGHRA and YSYEKL. The CDR3 covers 16 residues. Trimming removed 0 bases at V and 1 base at J, with 13 bases between. The CDR3 DNA sequence: TGCGCCAGCAGCCAAGATCCGGGAGTCCCTTCCTACGAGCAGTACTTC. This encodes CASSQDPGVPSYEQYF.

This clone was detected many times. The rearrangement joins TRBV19 to TRBJ2-1; no clear D gene. CDR3 size: 14 residues. The germline CDR1 and CDR2 sequences are LNHDA and SQIVND (reference sequence). V was clipped by 4 bases and J by 3 bases, with 10 bases between them. CDR3 DNA sequence: TGTGCCAGTAGTAACCCTCAGGACTACAATGAGCAGTTCTTC. Protein: CASSNPQDYNEQFF. Variable domain in full (rest from reference TRBV19 and TRBJ2-1): DGGITQSPKYLFRKEGQNVTLSCEQNLNHDAMYWYRQDPGQGLRLIYYSQIVNDFQKGDIAEGYSVSREKKESFPLTVTSAQKNPTAFYLCASSNPQDYNEQFFGPGTRLTVL.